A single sample gave rise to the 31 T cell receptor beta chains below, sequenced in a study of shared clonotypes between healthy human individuals (dated by TCRdb to between 2020 and 2021). CD8 naive samples were CD45RO-negative cells positively selected for CCR7, giving a CD45RA+CCR7+ population that excluded TemRA cells. The library was produced with the immunoSEQ multiplex PCR assay. TCRdb's version of the immuneACCESS table is confined to in-frame rearrangements and falls short of the full clone set. An unresolved V gene accounts for under half of the shortfall where checked; the remainder is of unknown origin. Recorded for this sample are about 2.1 million clones; about 93% of them occurred a single time. The ten top clones hold over 1.5% of the sample. The sequencing sample was made of naive CD8+ T cells from PBMCs. The cell subset or site label on this specimen signifies: CD45RA+CCR7+. The receptors shown here come from a young man in good health. Some clones in this sample may be carry-over from other donors' samples.

CDR3 sequence (DNA): TGTGCCAGAGCAACTTCTCACGGCTACGAGCAGTACTTC. This gives the protein CARATSHGYEQYF. The chain links TRBV2 to TRBJ2-7; D ambiguous. V was pared by 9 bases and J by 3 bases, with 15 bases between. This CDR3 has 13 amino acids. Germline loops: CDR1 SNHLY, CDR2 FYNNEI.

The rearrangement links TRBV9 to TRBJ2-7; D is possibly TRBD2 (5 bases). This CDR3 region has 14 residues. CDR1 and CDR2 (germline): SGDLS, YYNGEE. Trimming stripped 4 bases from V and 4 bases from J, with 15 bases between. This chain's CDR3 is CASSPPAREYEQYF. CDR3 coding DNA: TGTGCCAGCAGCCCCCCTGCCCGGGAATACGAGCAGTACTTC.

The rearrangement uses TRBV9 and TRBJ1-1; TRBD1 matches at 7 bases. V was clipped by 3 bases and J by 3 bases; unmatched bases: 5. The CDR3 covers 14 residues. CDR1 and CDR2 from the germline V gene are SGDLS and YYNGEE. The CDR3 here is CASSGQGWDTEAFF. The CDR3 DNA sequence: TGTGCCAGCAGCGGACAGGGATGGGACACTGAAGCTTTCTTT.

The CDR3 loop reads CASSFSTSGRAGSSYEQYF. CDR3 bases: TGCGCCAGCAGCTTCTCTACTAGCGGGAGGGCTGGTTCTAGCTACGAGCAGTACTTC. The rearrangement links TRBV5-1 to TRBJ2-7; 13 bases map to TRBD2. Germline V gives CDR1 SGHRS, CDR2 YFSETQ. Trimming removed 2 bases from V and 3 bases from J; junction bases left unmatched: 14. The CDR3 consists of 19 residues. Drawing the rest from reference TRBV5-1 and TRBJ2-7, the complete variable domain is KAGVTQTPRYLIKTRGQQVTLSCSPISGHRSVSWYQQTPGQGLQFLFEYFSETQRNKGNFPGRFSGRQFSNSRSEMNVSTLELGDSALYLCASSFSTSGRAGSSYEQYFGPGTRLTVT.

The chain carries TRBV4-1 and TRBJ2-7; 9 positions agree with TRBD1. The V and J ends lost 7 bases and 2 bases, in that order; junction bases with no gene match: 6. CDR1 and CDR2 from the germline V gene are MGHRA and YSYEKL. The CDR3 length is 14 residues. This CDR3 reads CASKPGQGPYEQYF. In DNA form, the CDR3 reads TGCGCCAGCAAACCGGGACAGGGCCCCTACGAGCAGTACTTC.

The chain is built from TRBV4-1 and TRBJ1-2, with D possibly being TRBD1 (5 bases). This CDR3 comprises 13 residues. Trimming removed 1 base at V and 7 bases at J, with 10 bases between. Germline V gives CDR1 MGHRA, CDR2 YSYEKL. The CDR3 nucleotides read TGCGCCAGCAGCCAAGGGTTCAGGGTTGGCTACACCTTC. It yields the protein CASSQGFRVGYTF.

This clone was recorded only once. The gene calls are TRBV11-1 and TRBJ2-3, with D hard to call. Trimming left V 1 base short and J 2 bases short, with 10 bases between. Germline V gives CDR1 SGHAT, CDR2 FQDESV (reference sequence). This CDR3 has 15 amino acids. The CDR3: CASSLGVSSTDTQYF. CDR3 DNA sequence: TGTGCCAGCAGCTTAGGAGTCAGTTCCACAGATACGCAGTATTTT.

This rearrangement joins TRBV5-1 to TRBJ1-1, with D tentatively TRBD1 (6 bases). The germline CDR1 and CDR2 sequences are SGHRS and YFSETQ. The ends were cut back, 5 bases at V and 4 bases at J, with 18 bases in the middle. This CDR3 has 15 residues. The CDR3 bases are TGCGCCAGCAGGGATCACACAGGGTTTGGCACTGAAGCTTTCTTT. This translates into CASRDHTGFGTEAFF.

The CDR3 DNA reads TGTGCCAGCTCGAACCAAGGGCAGGGTAAATTGGATACGCAGTATTTT. Its translation: CASSNQGQGKLDTQYF. This sequence joins TRBV2 and TRBJ2-3; a possible D gene is TRBD1 (5 bases). Germline values: CDR1 SNHLY, CDR2 FYNNEI. This CDR3 is 16 amino acids long. The V end was cut by 8 bases, the J end by 6 bases, with 24 bases between.

The chain is built from TRBV28 and TRBJ2-1, with D hard to call. Germline CDR1 and CDR2: MDHEN and SYDVKM. Deletions cut 4 bases from V and 0 bases from J, with 13 bases between. This CDR3 is built from 16 residues. The CDR3 nucleotides read TGTGCCAGCAGTTCACAAGACTCCCCCTCCTACAATGAGCAGTTCTTC. This encodes CASSSQDSPSYNEQFF.

The chain joins TRBV27 to TRBJ2-7; 8 positions match TRBD2. The trim removed 4 bases at V and 3 bases at J, leaving 11 bases unmatched. This CDR3 is built from 16 residues. The germline V gene has CDR1 MNHEY and CDR2 SMNVEV (reference sequence). CDR3 nucleotide sequence: TGTGCCAGCAGTTCCGGGGGGGCGAGGGGGTTCTACGAGCAGTACTTC. It codes for CASSSGGARGFYEQYF.

In regard to this clone: Other DNA sequences in this specimen translate into the identical CDR3. The rearrangement links TRBV9 to TRBJ2-7; TRBD2 might be the D (5 bases). The CDR3 totals 14 residues. V lost 0 bases and J lost 5, with 12 bases in between. The germline CDR1 and CDR2 sequences are SGDLS and YYNGEE. The CDR3 DNA reads as TGTGCCAGCAGCGTAGCCAGCGGCGGTAACGAGCAGTACTTC. This codes for CASSVASGGNEQYF.

For this clone: The sample contains more than one DNA sequence encoding this CDR3. The chain carries TRBV27 and TRBJ2-7; no clear D gene. V lost 0 bases and J lost 4, with 10 bases in between. Germline V gene lookup returns CDR1 MNHEY and CDR2 SMNVEV (reference sequence). This CDR3 spans 14 amino acids. CDR3 DNA sequence: TGTGCCAGCAGTTTATCCGGGTCTAGATACGAGCAGTACTTC. Translating gives CASSLSGSRYEQYF.

The V and J genes are TRBV28 and TRBJ2-7; D is uncertain. V was pared by 8 bases and J by 1 base, with 12 bases between. The CDR3 length is 13 residues. The V gene's germline CDR1 is MDHEN and CDR2 SYDVKM. The CDR3 reads CASHSPSSYEQYF. The CDR3 nucleotides are TGTGCCAGCCATTCTCCGTCTTCCTACGAGCAGTACTTC.

The V gene is TRBV6-6, the J gene TRBJ2-1; tentatively, D is TRBD1 or TRBD2 (5 bases each). CDR1 is MNHNY, CDR2 SVGAGI, per germline (reference sequence). This CDR3 has 15 residues. V was trimmed by 0 bases and J by 2 bases, leaving 8 bases between them. CDR3 sequence reads: CASSYSGTTYNEQFF. In nucleotides, the CDR3 is TGTGCCAGCAGTTACTCCGGGACGACCTACAATGAGCAGTTCTTC.

The chain employs TRBV10-3 and TRBJ2-3, with 9 bases aligning to TRBD2. Per the germline V gene, CDR1 is ENHRY and CDR2 is SYGVKD. This CDR3 has 17 residues. The trim removed 6 bases at V and 4 bases at J, leaving 14 bases unmatched. As DNA, the CDR3 is TGTGCCATCAGGACCGCGCGGGAGGGCCCGGATCCAGATACGCAGTATTTT. Its translation is CAIRTAREGPDPDTQYF.

V gene TRBV9 combines with J gene TRBJ2-7, with TRBD1 matching 7 bases. Germline V gene sequence: CDR1 SGDLS, CDR2 YYNGEE. The CDR3 loop spans 15 amino acids. V shed 5 bases and J 4 bases; nucleotides not matched to a gene: 12. The CDR3 DNA reads as TGTGCCAGCAGTGTCGGACAGGCAACTTATTACGAGCAGTACTTC. Its translation: CASSVGQATYYEQYF.

V and J are TRBV27 and TRBJ2-1, with 9 positions matching TRBD2. CDR3 length: 15 residues. V lost 4 bases to trimming and J lost 12 bases; unmatched junction nucleotides: 13. Germline loops: CDR1 MNHEY, CDR2 SMNVEV (reference sequence). In DNA form, the CDR3 reads TGTGCCAGCAGTTCGGTGGTAGCGGGAGTGGGGGGGCAGTTCTTC. Amino acid sequence: CASSSVVAGVGGQFF.

V and J are TRBV5-4 and TRBJ2-1; the match to TRBD2 covers 8 bases. With 9 bases clipped from V and 0 bases from J, the junction kept 8 bases outside the gene matches. The CDR3 is made up of 15 amino acids. The germline V gene has CDR1 SGHNT and CDR2 YYREEE (reference sequence). This CDR3 is CAIWSTSGSYNEQFF. In DNA form, the CDR3 reads TGTGCCATCTGGTCTACTAGCGGCTCCTACAATGAGCAGTTCTTC.

The chain uses TRBV7-6 and TRBJ1-3; a possible D gene is TRBD1 (5 bases). Trimming pared 5 bases from V and 0 bases from J, leaving 14 bases between. This CDR3 is built from 16 residues. CDR1 and CDR2 (germline): SGHVS, FNYEAQ. In nucleotides, the CDR3 is TGTGCCAGCAGCCGCTGGACACTGAGCTCTGGAAACACCATATATTTT. Its translation is CASSRWTLSSGNTIYF.

In this sample, this clone turned up a few times. This sequence joins TRBV27 and TRBJ1-5; the D gene is possibly TRBD1 (5 bases). CDR3 length equals 13 residues. Trimming left V 9 bases short and J 6 bases short, with 15 bases between. CDR1 is MNHEY, CDR2 SMNVEV, per germline (reference sequence). CDR3: CASAIGGAQPQHF. The CDR3 DNA sequence: TGTGCCAGTGCGATTGGAGGGGCTCAGCCCCAGCATTTT.

This CDR3 is CASSEKVNYGYTF. The CDR3 DNA follows: TGTGCCAGCAGTGAAAAGGTTAACTATGGCTACACCTTC. The V call is TRBV2, the J call TRBJ1-2; D call uncertain. V lost 2 bases to trimming and J lost 1 base, with 5 bases between them. The CDR3 sequence is 13 residues long. Germline V CDR1 and CDR2: SNHLY, FYNNEI.

This clone was picked up one time. The rearrangement uses TRBV9 and TRBJ2-7; 12 bases are a match to TRBD1. Germline V CDR1 and CDR2: SGDLS, YYNGEE. The J segment lost 5 bases and the V segment lost 4 bases, leaving 7 bases of the junction unmatched. CDR3 length: 15 amino acids. The CDR3 DNA reads as TGTGCCAGCAGCATCGGGACAGGGGGCTTGAACGAGCAGTACTTC. It specifies CASSIGTGGLNEQYF.

The rearrangement links TRBV6-1 to TRBJ2-7, with 12 bases lining up with TRBD2. The germline gives CDR1 MNHNS, CDR2 SASEGT. The CDR3 consists of 16 residues. The junction had 6 bases not matched to a gene; V was cut back by 4 bases and J by 2 bases. The CDR3 DNA follows: TGTGCCAGCAGTGGGGGGACTAGCGGGCCCCCCTACGAGCAGTACTTC. Protein: CASSGGTSGPPYEQYF.

This clone was observed a handful of times. V and J are TRBV2 and TRBJ2-7; perhaps D is TRBD1 or TRBD2 (5 bases each). There are 13 residues in the CDR3. Germline values: CDR1 SNHLY, CDR2 FYNNEI. The V end lost 6 bases, the J end lost 2 bases, and 11 bases lay between the germline ends. The CDR3, as DNA: TGTGCCAGCAGCGCTGGGACCGCCTACGAGCAGTACTTC. Protein product: CASSAGTAYEQYF.

This chain connects TRBV14 to TRBJ2-1; D gene uncertain. Per germline, CDR1 SGHDN and CDR2 FVKESK. Trimming pared 1 base from V and 6 bases from J, leaving 4 bases between. The CDR3 covers 12 residues. The CDR3 coding sequence is TGTGCCAGCAGCCAAGCCTCCAATGAGCAGTTCTTC. This sequence encodes CASSQASNEQFF.

CDR3 bases: TGTGCCAGCAGCTACAGGGACGACTCCTACGAGCAGTACTTC. Translation: CASSYRDDSYEQYF. The J gene is TRBJ2-7, the V gene TRBV7-9, with D perhaps matching TRBD1 (6 bases). This CDR3 contains 14 residues. Trimming took off 4 bases at V and 0 bases at J, with 10 bases between the two ends. Germline V CDR1 and CDR2: SEHNR, FQNEAQ (reference sequence).

The count of this clone is one. The rearrangement uses TRBV2 and TRBJ1-1, with D tentatively TRBD1 (6 bases). Trimming pared 3 bases from V and 4 bases from J, leaving 18 bases between. The CDR3 runs to 16 residues. CDR1 and CDR2 from the germline V gene are SNHLY and FYNNEI. CDR3 sequence: CASSDGRVKGGTEAFF. The CDR3 bases are TGTGCCAGCAGTGACGGCAGGGTGAAAGGGGGCACTGAAGCTTTCTTT.

Concerning this clone: This sample also contains other DNA sequences that code for the same CDR3. The chain joins TRBV5-1 to TRBJ2-7, with D possibly matching TRBD1 (6 bases). CDR3 length: 14 residues. Germline CDR1 and CDR2: SGHRS and YFSETQ. Trimming took off 2 bases at V and 0 bases at J, with 9 bases between the two ends. CDR3 in DNA: TGCGCCAGCAGCTTCACAGGGAGCTCCTACGAGCAGTACTTC. Encoded protein: CASSFTGSSYEQYF.

The CDR3 region has the DNA TGTGCCAGCAGCGGGTGGGGACAAGAGACCCAGTACTTC. Protein product: CASSGWGQETQYF. V and J are TRBV14 and TRBJ2-5; no reliable D call. The germline CDR1 and CDR2 sequences are SGHDN and FVKESK. The CDR3 runs 13 residues. V lost 5 bases and J 2 bases, leaving 9 bases between the germline ends.

This rearrangement joins TRBV7-9 to TRBJ1-1; D gene ambiguous. V lost 2 bases to trimming and J lost 6 bases, with 16 bases between them. This CDR3 region has 15 residues. Germline CDR1 reads SEHNR; CDR2 reads FQNEAQ (reference sequence). The CDR3 DNA reads as TGTGCCAGCAGCTTAATCGGGGATATGATGGCTGAAGCTTTCTTT. It translates to CASSLIGDMMAEAFF.